A single sample is the source of the 27 T cell receptor beta chains below, sequenced in a study of cytomegalovirus exposure and HLA in healthy donors. TCRdb keeps only in-frame clones here, not all; method: immunoSEQ multiplex PCR. Found here are under 250,000 clones, 80% to 90% of them singletons; the top ten hold 1% to 1.5%. Material: PBMCs. These receptors were taken from a woman aged 30 to 39 in good health and CMV-seronegative.

The gene calls are TRBV9 and TRBJ2-3, with D possibly being TRBD1 (6 bases). CDR1 SGDLS and CDR2 YYNGEE come from the germline V gene. The CDR3 consists of 17 residues. V was clipped by 2 bases and J by 0 bases, with 16 bases between them. CDR3: CASSVRAGARSTDTQYF. The CDR3 DNA is TGTGCCAGCAGCGTCCGAGCAGGGGCGCGGAGCACAGATACGCAGTATTTT.

The rearrangement links TRBV10-3 to TRBJ2-7, with D possibly matching TRBD1 (6 bases). CDR1 and CDR2 (germline): ENHRY, SYGVKD. This CDR3 comprises 13 residues. V lost 4 bases, J lost 2 bases, and 9 bases lay in between. The CDR3 region has the DNA TGTGCCATCAGTGTACAGGGTCCCTACGAGCAGTACTTC. Protein sequence: CAISVQGPYEQYF.

This chain links TRBV6-6 with TRBJ2-3; the D is unclear. With 5 bases removed from V and 6 bases from J, the gap between germline ends came to 9 bases. The CDR3 spans 12 residues. The germline V gene encodes CDR1 MNHNY and CDR2 SVGAGI (reference sequence). CDR3 sequence: CASSPPGDTQYF. DNA for the CDR3: TGTGCCAGCAGTCCACCCGGGGATACGCAGTATTTT.

The rearrangement joins TRBV10-2 to TRBJ1-2, with no clear D. The CDR3 is 14 residues long. The germline CDR1 and CDR2 sequences are WSHSY and SAAADI. V was clipped by 6 bases and J by 4 bases, with 15 bases between them. CDR3 region: CASSPPDISYGYTF. The DNA for the CDR3 is TGCGCCAGCAGCCCCCCCGACATTTCCTATGGCTACACCTTC.

This chain connects TRBV7-2 to TRBJ2-7; TRBD2 aligns across 10 bases. The CDR3 loop spans 14 amino acids. J gave up 3 bases and V 3 bases, and 2 bases lay outside the gene matches. Per the germline V gene, CDR1 is SGHTA and CDR2 is FQGNSA. CDR3 amino acids: CASSLSSGSYEQYF. The CDR3 nucleotides read TGTGCCAGCAGCTTGTCTAGCGGGAGCTACGAGCAGTACTTC.

J is TRBJ2-3 and V is TRBV7-6; TRBD2 matches 11 bases. The J segment lost 0 bases and the V segment lost 3 bases, leaving 2 bases of the junction unmatched. The CDR3 has 16 residues. CDR1 is SGHVS and CDR2 is FNYEAQ in the germline V gene. CDR3 in DNA: TGTGCCAGCAGCTTTGGGACTAGCGGCAGCACAGATACGCAGTATTTT. It encodes CASSFGTSGSTDTQYF.

V and J are TRBV5-4 and TRBJ1-6; D possibly corresponds to TRBD1 (5 bases). The CDR3 contains 16 residues. The germline V gene has CDR1 SGHNT and CDR2 YYREEE (reference sequence). The germline V and J ends were trimmed by 4 bases and 0 bases, with 11 bases remaining between them. The CDR3 nucleotides are TGTGCCAGCAGCGCGGGGGGAGGCTCCTATAATTCACCCCTCCACTTT. Its translation is CASSAGGGSYNSPLHF.

Judged by abundance, this clone is medium-sized (0.01 to 0.1%). The rearrangement links TRBV29-1 to TRBJ1-2, with D possibly matching TRBD1 (5 bases). V dropped 1 base and J dropped 4 bases, with 7 bases sitting between them. The CDR3 is made up of 12 amino acids. Germline lookup yields CDR1 SQVTM and CDR2 ANQGSEA. The CDR3 DNA is TGCAGCGTTGAAGGGACACCCTATGGCTACACCTTC. It encodes CSVEGTPYGYTF.

With regard to this clone: The junction departs from the called germline gene at one end, perhaps through a read error. This chain connects TRBV27 to TRBJ2-2, with D perhaps matching TRBD2 (5 bases). The CDR3 loop spans 14 amino acids. In germline, CDR1 is MNHEY, CDR2 SMNVEV (reference sequence). The CDR3 spells CASGNWENAGELFF. In nucleotides, the CDR3 is TGTGCCAGCGGCAATTGGGAGAACGCCGGGGAGCTGTTTTTT.

This chain connects TRBV19 to TRBJ1-5; TRBD1 is a possible D gene (5 bases). The CDR3 is made up of 14 amino acids. CDR1 is LNHDA and CDR2 is SQIVND in the germline V gene (reference sequence). Trimming removed 3 bases from V and 4 bases from J, with 10 bases in between. Here the CDR3 reads CASSMQGGNQPQHF. For the CDR3, the DNA is TGTGCCAGTAGTATGCAGGGTGGGAATCAGCCCCAGCATTTT.

The CDR3, as DNA: TGTGCCAGCAGTTTGGGGGGGAGTGGTTCAGATGAGCAGTTCTTC. This translates into CASSLGGSGSDEQFF. The rearrangement links TRBV27 to TRBJ2-1, with TRBD2 identical over 7 bases. Germline V gene data show CDR1 as MNHEY and CDR2 as SMNVEV (reference sequence). Trimming removed 3 bases from V and 8 bases from J; junction bases left unmatched: 10. This CDR3 comprises 15 residues.

The J gene is TRBJ2-3, the V gene TRBV7-7; D unclear. Germline V CDR1 and CDR2: SSHAT, FNYEAQ (reference sequence). CDR3 length equals 13 residues. The V gene lost 4 bases and the J gene lost 3 bases, with 8 bases spanning the gap. For the CDR3, the DNA is TGTGCCAGCAGCTCAGGTGGGACAGATACGCAGTATTTT. It is translated as CASSSGGTDTQYF.

The chain employs TRBV5-1 and TRBJ1-5; no clear D gene. V was cut by 1 base and J by 4 bases, with 18 bases left in between. CDR1 and CDR2 (germline): SGHRS, YFSETQ. This CDR3 is 17 amino acids long. The CDR3 nucleotides read TGCGCCAGCAGCTTGATGCCAACCCGGGCGGGTAATCAGCCCCAGCATTTT. It yields the protein CASSLMPTRAGNQPQHF.

Comment on this clone: The sample carries other DNA sequences with the same CDR3. The chain uses TRBV7-2 and TRBJ1-1, with 9 bases identical to TRBD1. This CDR3 is built from 15 residues. CDR1 SGHTA and CDR2 FQGNSA come from the germline V gene. V gave up 1 base and J gave up 2 bases; unmatched junction bases: 2. The CDR3 DNA is TGTGCCAGCAGCTTAGTACAGGGGGCTAACACTGAAGCTTTCTTT. Its protein is CASSLVQGANTEAFF.

This rearrangement joins TRBV11-1 to TRBJ2-7; a weak D match, TRBD1 (6 bases). Germline V gene lookup returns CDR1 SGHAT and CDR2 FQDESV (reference sequence). This CDR3 has 14 residues. V was pared by 5 bases and J by 4 bases, with 15 bases between. CDR3 loop: CASSLGRGGYEQYF. CDR3 DNA: TGTGCCAGCAGCCTCGGCAGGGGTGGTTACGAGCAGTACTTC.

The chain couples TRBV10-2 to TRBJ2-7; 11 nucleotides match TRBD1. CDR3 length equals 15 residues. V lost 6 bases to trimming and J lost 4 bases; unmatched junction nucleotides: 8. Germline CDR1 WSHSY, CDR2 SAAADI. CDR3 amino acids: CASSSAGTGGYEQYF. CDR3 in DNA: TGCGCCAGCAGCTCGGCCGGGACAGGGGGATACGAGCAGTACTTC.

This clone was found once. The CDR3 here is CASSFGQGASAEAFF. The CDR3 nucleotides read TGTGCCAGCTCATTTGGACAGGGGGCCAGCGCTGAAGCTTTCTTT. The V call is TRBV18, the J call TRBJ1-1; 11 bases align to TRBD1. Germline assignment: CDR1 KGHSH and CDR2 LQKENI. The V and J ends lost 5 bases and 6 bases, in that order; junction bases with no gene match: 8. This CDR3 contains 15 residues. The full variable domain, in which reference TRBV18 and TRBJ1-1 provide the parts outside the CDR3, is NAGVMQNPRHLVRRRGQEARLRCSPMKGHSHVYWYRQLPEEGLKFMVYLQKENIIDESGMPKERFSAEFPKEGPSILRIQQVVRGDSAAYFCASSFGQGASAEAFFGQGTRLTVV.

V and J are TRBV5-1 and TRBJ2-4; the match to TRBD1 covers 7 bases. Germline-derived CDR1 and CDR2 are SGHRS and YFSETQ. The CDR3 is 15 residues long. V was clipped by 2 bases and J by 6 bases; unmatched bases: 8. The CDR3 region is CASSLLGDSLNIQYF. CDR3 bases: TGCGCCAGCAGCTTACTGGGGGACAGCTTAAACATTCAGTACTTC.

CDR3 amino acids: CASSLGDRNEQFF. DNA of the CDR3: TGCGCCAGCAGCTTGGGGGACAGAAATGAGCAGTTCTTC. The gene calls are TRBV5-1 and TRBJ2-1, with 7 positions matching TRBD1. The length of the CDR3 is 13 residues. Germline V lookup: CDR1 SGHRS, CDR2 YFSETQ. Trimming took 0 bases from V and 7 from J; bases not matched to a gene: 1. The full variable domain, completed using reference TRBV5-1 and TRBJ2-1, is KAGVTQTPRYLIKTRGQQVTLSCSPISGHRSVSWYQQTPGQGLQFLFEYFSETQRNKGNFPGRFSGRQFSNSRSEMNVSTLELGDSALYLCASSLGDRNEQFFGPGTRLTVL.

This clone was detected a few times. The chain uses TRBV7-8 and TRBJ1-5, with D perhaps matching TRBD1 (5 bases). The germline gives CDR1 SGHVS, CDR2 FQNEAQ. V was pared by 5 bases and J by 12 bases, with 17 bases between. CDR3 length: 13 residues. CDR3: CASSPTLGGVQHF. CDR3 coding DNA: TGTGCCAGCAGCCCGACGCTGGGGGGTGTCCAGCATTTT.

This chain joins TRBV30 and TRBJ1-6, with 9 bases lining up with TRBD1. The V and J ends lost 4 bases and 7 bases, in that order; junction bases with no gene match: 14. This CDR3 spans 17 amino acids. The germline gives CDR1 GTSNPN, CDR2 SVGIG (reference sequence). The chain's CDR3 is CAWKPYRGPSENSPLHF. The CDR3 bases are TGTGCCTGGAAACCTTACAGGGGGCCCTCTGAAAATTCACCCCTCCACTTT.

The gene calls are TRBV7-9 and TRBJ2-7; D unclear. CDR1 SEHNR and CDR2 FQNEAQ come from the germline V gene (reference sequence). V was clipped by 4 bases and J by 6 bases, with 19 bases between them. The CDR3 runs 15 residues. The CDR3 sequence is CASSSPGYSFSEQYF. Here the CDR3 DNA reads TGTGCCAGCAGCTCTCCTGGTTATTCCTTTAGCGAGCAGTACTTC. Complete variable domain (other parts from reference TRBV7-9 and TRBJ2-7): DTGVSQNPRHKITKRGQNVTFRCDPISEHNRLYWYRQTLGQGPEFLTYFQNEAQLEKSRLLSDRFSAERPKGSFSTLEIQRTEQGDSAMYLCASSSPGYSFSEQYFGPGTRLTVT.

This sequence joins TRBV15 and TRBJ1-2, with 8 bases identical to TRBD1. The length of the CDR3 is 14 residues. The junction had 8 bases not matched to a gene; V was cut back by 1 base and J by 10 bases. Germline CDR1 and CDR2: LNHNV and YYDKDF (reference sequence). The CDR3 DNA follows: TGTGCCACCAGCAGAGGCGGGACAGGAGACTACTACACCTTC. This translates into CATSRGGTGDYYTF. Using reference TRBV15 and TRBJ1-2 for the parts outside the CDR3, the full variable domain is DAMVIQNPRYQVTQFGKPVTLSCSQTLNHNVMYWYQQKSSQAPKLLFHYYDKDFNNEADTPDNFQSRRPNTSFCFLDIRSPGLGDTAMYLCATSRGGTGDYYTFGSGTRLTVV.

For this clone: Different DNA sequences within this sample yield the same CDR3. V usage is TRBV18 and J usage is TRBJ2-7; possibly TRBD1 for D (5 bases). The CDR3 is 14 amino acids. V shed 3 bases and J shed 2 bases, with 11 bases lying between them. Germline V gene data show CDR1 as KGHSH and CDR2 as LQKENI. The CDR3 region is CASSPGQGAYEQYF. CDR3 DNA: TGTGCCAGCTCACCTGGACAAGGGGCCTACGAGCAGTACTTC.

The rearrangement uses TRBV30 and TRBJ2-3, with 7 bases lining up with TRBD2. In germline, CDR1 is GTSNPN, CDR2 SVGIG (reference sequence). The V gene end was trimmed by 4 bases and the J gene end by 4 bases; junction bases not matched to a gene: 2. CDR3 length: 12 residues. CDR3 sequence reads: CAWTRGADTQYF. The CDR3 bases are TGTGCCTGGACCCGGGGGGCAGATACGCAGTATTTT.

This clone turned up a few times. V gene TRBV19 combines with J gene TRBJ2-4, with TRBD2 as a possible D gene (5 bases). The CDR3 loop spans 15 amino acids. V lost 1 base and J 7 bases, leaving 14 bases between the germline ends. Germline CDR1 is LNHDA and CDR2 is SQIVND (reference sequence). The DNA of the CDR3 is TGTGCCAGTAGTATAGGGTACGGGCCGGGGAACATTCAGTACTTC. Its protein is CASSIGYGPGNIQYF.

The chain has TRBV6-1 and TRBJ1-2; tentative D call: TRBD1 (5 bases). With 9 bases removed from V and 5 bases from J, the gap between germline ends came to 16 bases. Germline V gene data show CDR1 as MNHNS and CDR2 as SASEGT. CDR3 length: 13 amino acids. The CDR3 is CASTGRIGYGYTF. CDR3 nucleotide sequence: TGTGCCAGTACAGGCCGGATAGGGTATGGCTACACCTTC.